Here is one T cell receptor beta chain with its context. Its antigen is not known. The V gene's germline CDR1 is LGHNA and CDR2 YSLEER. The length of the CDR3 is 16 residues. Trimming removed 1 base at V and 1 base at J, with 10 bases between. 5'RACE with constant-segment primers yielded barcoded, UMI-tagged TCR alpha and TCR beta cDNA libraries. TCRdb re-called the 5' RACE reads through MiXCR, storing one row per CDR3 protein. The data contain fewer than 600,000 distinct CDR3 sequences, about 20% of them singletons. The sample originates from a study of T-cell memory formation after mild COVID-19. Study details: TCR clusters were mostly donor specific. The study, taken as a whole, reports: CD4+ contracting clones were found mainly in CM and EM, and CD8+ ones in EMRA.

This chain joins TRBV4-3 and TRBJ2-2; D might be TRBD2 (6 bases). Sequenced: PBMCs or a T cell subset sorted from them (not recorded which). This sequence originates from an adult woman who had mild COVID-19 (a few samples of this study predate the infection). Cell type and time point are not known. The CDR3 DNA is TGCGCCAGCAGCCAAGCCCCAGCGGGGAACACCGGGGAGCTGTTTTTT. Its protein is CASSQAPAGNTGELFF.